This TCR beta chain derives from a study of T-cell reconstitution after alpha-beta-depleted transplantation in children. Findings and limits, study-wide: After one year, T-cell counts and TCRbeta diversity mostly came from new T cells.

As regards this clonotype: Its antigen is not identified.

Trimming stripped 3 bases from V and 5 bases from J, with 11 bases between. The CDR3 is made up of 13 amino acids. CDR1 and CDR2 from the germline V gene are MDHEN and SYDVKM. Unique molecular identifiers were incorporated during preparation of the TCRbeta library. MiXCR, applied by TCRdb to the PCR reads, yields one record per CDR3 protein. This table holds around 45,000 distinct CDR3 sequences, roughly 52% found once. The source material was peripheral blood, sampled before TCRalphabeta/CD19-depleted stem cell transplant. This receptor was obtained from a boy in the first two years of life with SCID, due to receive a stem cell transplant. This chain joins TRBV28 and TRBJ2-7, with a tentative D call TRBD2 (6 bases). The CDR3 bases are TGTGCCAGCAGTTTGGGGGGTCTGGACGAGCAGTACTTC. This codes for CASSLGGLDEQYF. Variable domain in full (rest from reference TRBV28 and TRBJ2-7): DVKVTQSSRYLVKRTGEKVFLECVQDMDHENMFWYRQDPGLGLRLIYFSYDVKMKEKGDIPEGYSVSREKKERFSLILESASTNQTSMYLCASSLGGLDEQYFGPGTRLTVT.